The 30 T cell receptor beta chains below were found in one sample sequenced in a study of blood T cell repertoires in COVID-19 (dated by TCRdb to 2020 to 2021). To prepare the library, the immunoSEQ multiplex PCR assay was applied. Here the immuneACCESS table is served through TCRdb, limited to in-frame sequences with V and J called. Missing clones are a known gap in these copies; in checked studies unresolved V genes cover under half, and the rest lacks a known reason. The sample data list approximately 300,000 clones, and 86% of these were observed just once. The ten biggest clones cover about 1.7% of the sample. Material for sequencing was peripheral blood. The receptors come from a woman between 50 and 59 years old with acute or convalescent COVID-19.

The chain carries TRBV7-8 and TRBJ2-4; D may be TRBD1 (6 bases). Trimming removed 1 base at V and 3 bases at J, with 16 bases between. The CDR3 extends over 17 amino acids. Germline V lookup: CDR1 SGHVS, CDR2 FQNEAQ. This chain's CDR3 is CASSLEGRVRGKNIQYF. The CDR3 bases are TGTGCCAGCAGCTTAGAGGGCAGGGTCAGGGGCAAAAACATTCAGTACTTC.

The rearrangement uses TRBV12-3 or TRBV12-4 and TRBJ2-7, with 8 bases that match TRBD1. Trimming removed 6 bases from V and 3 bases from J; junction bases left unmatched: 4. There are 13 residues in the CDR3. The CDR3 is CASRTGDGYEQYF. The CDR3 DNA is TGTGCCAGCAGGACAGGGGATGGCTACGAGCAGTACTTC.

This clone was counted between two and nine times. The chain carries TRBV7-9 and TRBJ1-2; 11 bases agree with TRBD1. CDR3 size: 15 residues. The germline CDR1 and CDR2 sequences are SEHNR and FQNEAQ (reference sequence). Losses at the gene ends were 2 bases for V and 2 bases for J; bases not matched to a gene: 1. CDR3 nucleotides: TGTGCCAGCAGCTTATGGACAGGGGGCAACTATGGCTACACCTTC. Residues: CASSLWTGGNYGYTF.

V gene TRBV6-5 combines with J gene TRBJ1-2; D remains ambiguous. Trimming pared 7 bases from V and 4 bases from J, leaving 16 bases between. The CDR3 is 14 residues long. Per the germline V gene, CDR1 is MNHEY and CDR2 is SVGAGI. The CDR3 DNA reads TGTGCCAGCACCGAAGTGGAGGGCTTCTATGGCTACACCTTC. It translates to CASTEVEGFYGYTF.

The rearrangement joins TRBV27 to TRBJ1-3; D not resolved. Trimming removed 5 bases from V and 0 bases from J, with 14 bases in between. Germline CDR1 is MNHEY and CDR2 is SMNVEV (reference sequence). The CDR3 consists of 16 residues. CDR3 loop: CASSRRPSPSGNTIYF. CDR3 bases: TGTGCCAGCAGTCGCCGCCCCAGTCCCTCTGGAAACACCATATATTTT.

CDR3 in amino acids: CASSLDHSGYGYTF. The CDR3 DNA reads TGCGCCAGCAGCTTGGATCACTCCGGCTATGGCTACACCTTC. The V call is TRBV5-1, the J call TRBJ1-2; D is uncertain. The V gene lost 0 bases and the J gene lost 4 bases, with 10 bases spanning the gap. The CDR3 contains 14 residues. Germline assignment: CDR1 SGHRS and CDR2 YFSETQ.

V is TRBV5-1 and J is TRBJ2-7; the D is unclear. Germline V gene lookup returns CDR1 SGHRS and CDR2 YFSETQ. Trimming shortened V by 5 bases and J by 3 bases, and 9 bases separated the two germline ends. The CDR3 contains 12 residues. The CDR3 sequence: CASRSRNYEQYF. CDR3 DNA: TGCGCCAGCAGGAGCAGGAACTACGAGCAGTACTTC.

The J gene is TRBJ2-5, the V gene TRBV7-2; D is unresolved. The ends were cut back, 2 bases at V and 4 bases at J, with 11 bases in the middle. The CDR3 spans 14 residues. Germline assignment: CDR1 SGHTA and CDR2 FQGNSA. CDR3: CASSLRQVAETQYF. The DNA for the CDR3 is TGTGCCAGCAGCTTAAGGCAGGTGGCAGAGACCCAGTACTTC.

This clone has a single count. The V and J genes are TRBV5-4 and TRBJ1-5; 7 nucleotides align to TRBD1. The CDR3 extends over 14 amino acids. CDR1 and CDR2 from the germline V gene are SGHNT and YYREEE (reference sequence). J lost 4 bases, V lost 0 bases, and 1 base had no gene match. DNA for the CDR3: TGTGCCAGCAGCTTGGACAGGGGAAATCAGCCCCAGCATTTT. It specifies CASSLDRGNQPQHF.

In this sample, this clone turned up a few times. The rearrangement joins TRBV9 to TRBJ2-2; D is possibly TRBD1 (5 bases). The germline gives CDR1 SGDLS, CDR2 YYNGEE. The CDR3 sequence is 18 residues long. Deletions cut 1 base from V and 8 bases from J, with 24 bases between. The CDR3 coding sequence is TGTGCCAGCAGCGTACCCGCCCATGGGGCAGGACAAGGAGGGGAGCTGTTTTTT. The encoded protein is CASSVPAHGAGQGGELFF. Full variable domain (outside the CDR3, taken from reference TRBV9 and TRBJ2-2): DSGVTQTPKHLITATGQRVTLRCSPRSGDLSVYWYQQSLDQGLQFLIQYYNGEERAKGNILERFSAQQFPDLHSELNLSSLELGDSALYFCASSVPAHGAGQGGELFFGEGSRLTVL.

The genes are TRBV9 and TRBJ1-6; 11 bases fit TRBD1. After removal of 2 bases from V and 0 bases from J, the junction contained 4 bases not matched to a gene. CDR1 is SGDLS, CDR2 YYNGEE, per germline. The CDR3 spans 18 residues. CDR3 region: CASSVDRGPSSYNSPLHF. CDR3 DNA: TGTGCCAGCAGCGTGGACAGGGGGCCGAGCTCCTATAATTCACCCCTCCACTTT.

This clone was recorded only once. The chain joins TRBV5-1 to TRBJ2-7; the match to TRBD1 covers 10 bases. Trimming at V came to 7 bases and at J to 3 bases, leaving 7 bases not matched to a gene. CDR3 length: 14 residues. CDR1 and CDR2 from the germline V gene are SGHRS and YFSETQ. CDR3 bases: TGCGCCAGCGGCCGACAGGGGGCAGGCTACGAGCAGTACTTC. It codes for CASGRQGAGYEQYF.

The chain employs TRBV9 and TRBJ2-7; D perhaps matches TRBD2 (7 bases). There are 14 residues in the CDR3. The V and J ends lost 3 bases and 3 bases respectively, with 13 bases between them. CDR1 is SGDLS and CDR2 is YYNGEE in the germline V gene. The CDR3: CASSAKGGFYEQYF. For the CDR3, the DNA is TGTGCCAGCAGCGCTAAGGGGGGGTTCTACGAGCAGTACTTC.

Here the CDR3 DNA reads TGCAGCGTTGAAGATGGGACAGCCTACAATGAGCAGTTCTTC. Translation gives CSVEDGTAYNEQFF. The chain has TRBV29-1 and TRBJ2-1; 7 bases are a match to TRBD1. The CDR3 sequence is 14 residues long. The germline CDR1 and CDR2 sequences are SQVTM and ANQGSEA. Trimming removed 0 bases from V and 2 bases from J; junction bases left unmatched: 1.

The gene calls are TRBV14 and TRBJ2-1; 12 bases align to TRBD2. In germline, CDR1 is SGHDN, CDR2 FVKESK. The CDR3 has 13 residues. The junction had 2 bases not matched to a gene; V was cut back by 4 bases and J by 10 bases. CDR3 bases: TGTGCCAGCAGCCTTCTAGCGGGAGGGGAGCAGTTCTTC. Translated, it gives CASSLLAGGEQFF.

As for this clone: The same CDR3 also results from other DNA sequences found in this sample. This chain connects TRBV5-1 to TRBJ1-4; 8 nucleotides agree with TRBD1. From germline, CDR1 is SGHRS and CDR2 YFSETQ. The CDR3 spans 14 residues. V shed 1 base and J 7 bases; nucleotides not matched to a gene: 3. The CDR3 DNA follows: TGCGCCAGCAGCTTGACAGGGGGAAGTGAAAAACTGTTTTTT. Protein product: CASSLTGGSEKLFF.

V is TRBV28 and J is TRBJ2-6; 7 nucleotides align to TRBD1. CDR1 is MDHEN and CDR2 is SYDVKM in the germline V gene. The trim removed 5 bases at V and 0 bases at J, leaving 1 base unmatched. There are 15 residues in the CDR3. For the CDR3, the DNA is TGTGCCAGCAGTCCAGGGGGCTCTGGGGCCAACGTCCTGACTTTC. This translates into CASSPGGSGANVLTF.

On this clone: The same CDR3 can be traced to other DNA sequences in this sample. The chain joins TRBV7-9 to TRBJ1-5, with D perhaps matching TRBD1 (6 bases). Per the germline V gene, CDR1 is SEHNR and CDR2 is FQNEAQ (reference sequence). Between the trimmed V and J ends, which lost 3 bases and 4 bases, there was a span of 10 bases. There are 14 residues in the CDR3. CDR3 region: CASSFWDTNQPQHF. Here the CDR3 DNA reads TGTGCCAGCAGCTTCTGGGACACGAATCAGCCCCAGCATTTT. Looking up the rest from reference TRBV7-9 and TRBJ1-5 gives the full variable domain: DTGVSQNPRHKITKRGQNVTFRCDPISEHNRLYWYRQTLGQGPEFLTYFQNEAQLEKSRLLSDRFSAERPKGSFSTLEIQRTEQGDSAMYLCASSFWDTNQPQHFGDGTRLSIL.

The chain is built from TRBV28 and TRBJ1-2; 12 bases map to TRBD1. This CDR3 spans 16 amino acids. Germline CDR1 and CDR2: MDHEN and SYDVKM. Trimming cost V 3 bases and J 0 bases; bases outside gene matches: 2. The CDR3, as DNA: TGTGCCAGCAGTTTTGGGACAGGGGGCCCTAACTATGGCTACACCTTC. Residues: CASSFGTGGPNYGYTF.

The chain joins TRBV12-5 to TRBJ1-6; no reliable D call. Per the germline V gene, CDR1 is LGHNT and CDR2 is FRNRAP. The V end lost 6 bases, the J end lost 0 bases, and 6 bases lay between the germline ends. This CDR3 region has 14 residues. The CDR3 protein is CASGLSSYNSPLHF. DNA of the CDR3: TGTGCTAGTGGACTGAGCTCCTATAATTCACCCCTCCACTTT.

This chain connects TRBV10-3 to TRBJ1-1; D possibly corresponds to TRBD1 (5 bases). Deletions cut 0 bases from V and 4 bases from J, with 15 bases between. CDR3 length equals 16 residues. Per the germline V gene, CDR1 is ENHRY and CDR2 is SYGVKD. CDR3 bases: TGTGCCATCAGTGAGTCGATATCAGGGCGAAGCACTGAAGCTTTCTTT. It encodes CAISESISGRSTEAFF.

J is TRBJ2-1 and V is TRBV24-1, with 9 nucleotides matching TRBD2. The germline gives CDR1 KGHDR, CDR2 SFDVKD. This CDR3 has 16 amino acids. With 5 bases clipped from V and 4 bases from J, the junction kept 8 bases outside the gene matches. Here the CDR3 DNA reads TGTGCCACCAGTGGCGCCGGGACTAGCCTGTACAATGAGCAGTTCTTC. It is translated as CATSGAGTSLYNEQFF.

This chain uses TRBV20-1 with TRBJ2-7; D may be TRBD2 (5 bases). This CDR3 spans 12 amino acids. Germline V CDR1 and CDR2: DFQATT, SNEGSKA (reference sequence). Trimming left V 3 bases short and J 2 bases short, with 8 bases between. CDR3 residues: CSASSEAYEQYF. Written as DNA, the CDR3 is TGCAGTGCTAGTAGCGAGGCCTACGAGCAGTACTTC.

The chain recombines TRBV28 with TRBJ2-1; 7 nucleotides agree with TRBD1. Germline CDR1 MDHEN, CDR2 SYDVKM. The CDR3 contains 15 residues. The junction had 4 bases not matched to a gene; V was cut back by 5 bases and J by 0 bases. This CDR3 is CASSLDRNSYNEQFF. The CDR3 nucleotides are TGTGCCAGCAGTCTGGACAGGAACTCCTACAATGAGCAGTTCTTC. The full variable domain, completed using reference TRBV28 and TRBJ2-1, is DVKVTQSSRYLVKRTGEKVFLECVQDMDHENMFWYRQDPGLGLRLIYFSYDVKMKEKGDIPEGYSVSREKKERFSLILESASTNQTSMYLCASSLDRNSYNEQFFGPGTRLTVL.

The chain links TRBV28 to TRBJ1-5, with D tentatively TRBD1 (5 bases). This CDR3 has 16 amino acids. Germline loops: CDR1 MDHEN, CDR2 SYDVKM. V gave up 5 bases and J gave up 0 bases, with 14 bases separating them. The CDR3 DNA sequence: TGTGCCAGCAGTAACCGCAGGGTTAATAGCAATCAGCCCCAGCATTTT. This gives the protein CASSNRRVNSNQPQHF. Filled out from reference TRBV28 and TRBJ1-5, the complete variable domain reads DVKVTQSSRYLVKRTGEKVFLECVQDMDHENMFWYRQDPGLGLRLIYFSYDVKMKEKGDIPEGYSVSREKKERFSLILESASTNQTSMYLCASSNRRVNSNQPQHFGDGTRLSIL.

This sequence joins TRBV11-2 and TRBJ2-7, with D tentatively TRBD1 (6 bases). This CDR3 has 15 amino acids. The germline V gene encodes CDR1 SGHAT and CDR2 FQNNGV. V was shortened by 0 bases and J by 2 bases, with 11 bases between the two germline ends. The CDR3 coding sequence is TGTGCCAGCAGCTTAGAACAGGGTGGGACCTACGAGCAGTACTTC. Its translation: CASSLEQGGTYEQYF.

The chain uses TRBV27 and TRBJ2-1, with 7 bases lining up with TRBD1. Germline CDR1 is MNHEY and CDR2 is SMNVEV (reference sequence). The CDR3 runs 12 residues. V shed 5 bases, J shed 11 bases, and the junction held 6 bases outside the gene matches. The CDR3 sequence: CASSIQTGKQFF. DNA of the CDR3: TGTGCCAGCAGTATCCAGACAGGGAAGCAGTTCTTC.

V is TRBV12-3 or TRBV12-4 and J is TRBJ1-2, with 8 nucleotides matching TRBD1. The CDR3 covers 13 residues. Trimming took 6 bases from V and 8 from J; bases not matched to a gene: 8. The DNA for the CDR3 is TGTGCCAGCAGGGGAGGACAGGGCGGAGGCTACACCTTC. It specifies CASRGGQGGGYTF.

The chain employs TRBV5-1 and TRBJ2-3, with D perhaps matching TRBD1 (6 bases). Germline-derived CDR1 and CDR2 are SGHRS and YFSETQ. V lost 4 bases and J lost 6, with 15 bases in between. CDR3 length: 14 amino acids. CDR3 in DNA: TGCGCCAGCAGCAAAGGAATCAGGGGCGATACGCAGTATTTT. It encodes CASSKGIRGDTQYF.

This sequence joins TRBV2 and TRBJ1-4; D call uncertain. Germline loops: CDR1 SNHLY, CDR2 FYNNEI. This CDR3 has 16 amino acids. V dropped 1 base and J dropped 0 bases, with 9 bases sitting between them. CDR3 DNA sequence: TGTGCCAGCAGTGAAGTCTGGCAGGCAACTAATGAAAAACTGTTTTTT. The encoded protein is CASSEVWQATNEKLFF.